These 2 T cell receptor beta chains were sequenced from one sample in a study of blood T cell repertoires in COVID-19. Profiling relied on immunoSEQ multiplex PCR, and the TCRdb table lists in-frame clones only, not all of them. The data hold around 99,000 clones, with about three quarters observed a single time. The sample comprised peripheral blood. These receptor sequences come from a human donor in a cohort sampled during active or convalescent COVID-19.

The chain recombines TRBV7-4 with TRBJ2-1; no clear D gene. V lost 7 bases and J 5 bases, leaving 6 bases between the germline ends. The V gene's germline CDR1 is SGHVT and CDR2 SQSDAQ. The length of the CDR3 is 11 residues. The CDR3 nucleotides are TGTGCCAGCAACATACACAATGAGCAGTTCTTC. Encoded protein: CASNIHNEQFF.

The table lists this clone with a few counts. This sequence joins TRBV3-1 (or the pseudogene TRBV3-2) and TRBJ1-2; maybe TRBD1 (5 bases). The CDR3 totals 16 residues. V lost 6 bases, J lost 3 bases, and 20 bases lay in between. CDR1 and CDR2 (germline): LGHDT, YNNKEL (reference sequence). CDR3 sequence reads: CASRPATVFPYYGYTF. The CDR3 bases are TGTGCCAGCAGACCAGCGACAGTTTTCCCGTACTATGGCTACACCTTC.